The rows below give T cell receptor beta chains drawn from one sample of a study of technical replicates of blood from a handful of donors. TCRdb's table, derived via immunoSEQ multiplex PCR, lists solely in-frame clones and lacks some. The table has tens of thousands of clones, 90% to 95% seen once. The sequencing input was T cells isolated from PBMCs. These receptors originate from a human donor in good health. Both conserved end residues are part of each CDR3. The D gene is left open where the match is weak. Clone size is shown for a subset of rows, as once, few, many or a class of expanded clone.

NA	TRBJ1-5	TRBV7-9	NA	TGTGCCAGCGGCGCCGGGGGGACTGGCAATCAGCCCCAGCATTTT	CASGAGGTGNQPQHF
NA	TRBJ1-1	TRBV19	NA	TGTGCCAGTAGTACTGACAGGTACCACACTGAAGCTTTCTTT	CASSTDRYHTEAFF
NA	TRBJ1-2	TRBV4-1	NA	TGCGCCTCAAACGGGTGGGGGCAGGGAGGCTACACCTTC	CASNGWGQGGYTF
NA	TRBJ2-7	TRBV27	NA	TGTGCCAGCAGTTATTTCACTAGCTCTACCTACGAGCAGTACTTC	CASSYFTSSTYEQYF
NA	TRBJ2-7	TRBV4-1	NA	TGCGCCAGCAGCCGTTCCGGGACTCCCCTCGGGCAGTACTTC	CASSRSGTPLGQYF
NA	TRBJ2-7	TRBV5-1	TRBD2	TGCGCCAGCAGCGACGGACTAGCGGCCGTTAGCTCCTACGAGCAGTACTTC	CASSDGLAAVSSYEQYF
NA	TRBJ1-5	TRBV27	TRBD1	TGTGCCAGCAGGGGACCGGGACAGGGGAACAATCAGCCCCAGCATTTT	CASRGPGQGNNQPQHF
NA	TRBJ1-2	TRBV25-1	TRBD1	TGTGCCAGCTCCGGCTGGGACAGGGATTCTAACTATGGCTACACCTTC	CASSGWDRDSNYGYTF
once	TRBJ2-1	TRBV19	TRBD2	TGTGCCAGTACCCCGGGGGTGCTAGCGGTTTACAATGAGCAGTTCTTC	CASTPGVLAVYNEQFF
NA	TRBJ2-7	TRBV4-1	TRBD2	TGCGCCAGCAGCCAAGATTCTAGCGGGAGAACCGGTCCTTACGAGCAGTACTTC	CASSQDSSGRTGPYEQYF
NA	TRBJ2-3	TRBV6-5	TRBD2	TGTGCCAGCAGTTACCGGCGTCTAGCGGGCACAGATACGCAGTATTTT	CASSYRRLAGTDTQYF
NA	TRBJ1-3	TRBV5-7	NA	TGTGCCAGCAGCCCGCTGGGGGGGGACACCATATATTTT	CASSPLGGDTIYF
NA	TRBJ2-7	TRBV7-9	NA	TGTGCCAGCCTACCGCCTGAGGGCGGGGATAGCGACGAGCAGTACTTC	CASLPPEGGDSDEQYF
NA	TRBJ1-1	TRBV6-5	NA	TGTGCCAGCAGCCGGGACAAGAACACTGAAGCTTTCTTT	CASSRDKNTEAFF
NA	TRBJ2-7	TRBV19	NA	TGTGCCAGTAGCCATGCGGGGTACGAGCAGTACTTC	CASSHAGYEQYF
few	TRBJ1-1	TRBV30	NA	TGTGCCTGGACAGTAAACACTGAAGCTTTCTTT	CAWTVNTEAFF
once	TRBJ2-5	TRBV9	NA	TGTGCCAGCAGCGTAGGTGGAGGGACGGAGACCCAGTACTTC	CASSVGGGTETQYF
NA	TRBJ2-1	TRBV6-1	NA	TGTGCCAGCAGACCCGGGATCTCCTACAATGAGCAGTTCTTC	CASRPGISYNEQFF
NA	TRBJ1-4	TRBV13	NA	TGTGCCAGCAGCTTAAATCGAGTGGGGGGGAATGAAAAACTGTTTTTT	CASSLNRVGGNEKLFF
NA	TRBJ2-2	TRBV11-3	NA	TGTGCCAGCAGCTTAGCTGCGTGGGGGGTCACCACCGGGGAGCTGTTTTTT	CASSLAAWGVTTGELFF
NA	TRBJ2-2	TRBV6-5	TRBD2	TGTGCCAGCAGTTCTCCAGGGAGGGGCACCGGGGAGCTGTTTTTT	CASSSPGRGTGELFF
once	TRBJ2-2	TRBV6-5	NA	TGTGCCAGCACTGGGACATCGGCGAACACCGGGGAGCTGTTTTTT	CASTGTSANTGELFF
NA	TRBJ2-1	TRBV15	NA	TGTGCCACCAGCAGATCGCGAGCGTCGATGACCGGGTACAATGAGCAGTTCTTC	CATSRSRASMTGYNEQFF
NA	TRBJ2-7	TRBV7-9	NA	TGTGCCAGCAGCACCCGGTCCCACTCCTACGAGCAGTACTTC	CASSTRSHSYEQYF